One T cell receptor beta chain is described in this entry. One junction end does not reproduce the germline sequence, and a read error may be involved. RNA was extracted from bulk tissue without any cell sorting. Germline CDR1 reads SEHNR; CDR2 reads FQNEAQ (reference sequence). The CDR3 is 14 amino acids. The source of the sample is a study of tumor and adjacent non-tumor tissue in lung cancer. Three rounds of nested PCR, following a modified ARM-PCR protocol, produced the TCRbeta library. TCRdb fed the multiplex PCR reads into MiXCR, producing one record per CDR3 protein. The sample consists of 68,000 or so distinct CDR3 sequences, 55% to 70% of them appearing once.

This chain links TRBV7-9 with TRBJ1-1; D possibly corresponds to TRBD1 (5 bases). The receptor comes from a middle-aged man with non-small cell lung cancer. Specimen: lung tumor tissue. As DNA, the CDR3 is TGTGCCAGCAGCCGACAGATCTTGAACAGTGAAGCTCTCTTT. Encoded protein: CASSRQILNSEALF.